This T cell receptor (beta chain) was observed in a study of T cells in Graves' hyperthyroidism and ophthalmopathy. Background on the study: Prior to any treatment, at the point of initial diagnosis, peripheral blood was collected.

CDR3 length: 16 amino acids. Trimming took 5 bases from V and 3 from J; bases not matched to a gene: 9. CDR1 and CDR2 (germline): MNHEY, SVGEGT. Exclusions: uncontrolled infection, other autoimmune disease, pregnancy, lactation. The blood specimen was taken at initial hyperthyroidism diagnosis, before any ophthalmopathy symptoms. A word on this clonotype: What it binds is not known.

Study observations and caveats: Patients with ophthalmopathy were separated from those with stable hyperthyroidism by a 13 V-J model.

What was amplified from RNA transcripts were TCR beta CDR3 regions. With the HTBI primer set, the TCR CDR3 went through a first round of RT-PCR. One entry per CDR3 protein, called by TCRdb with MiXCR from the multiplex PCR reads. The sample contains 130,000 to 150,000 distinct CDR3 sequences, approximately 20% of which appear only once. Sequenced: blood. This chain uses TRBV6-2 or TRBV6-3 with TRBJ2-7; 11 bases fit TRBD2. The sequence derives from a woman between 45 and 65 years old with Graves' hyperthyroidism that later progressed to Graves' ophthalmopathy. CDR3 region: CASSETLAGGFYEQYF. CDR3 bases: TGTGCCAGCAGTGAGACCCTAGCGGGAGGTTTCTACGAGCAGTACTTC.